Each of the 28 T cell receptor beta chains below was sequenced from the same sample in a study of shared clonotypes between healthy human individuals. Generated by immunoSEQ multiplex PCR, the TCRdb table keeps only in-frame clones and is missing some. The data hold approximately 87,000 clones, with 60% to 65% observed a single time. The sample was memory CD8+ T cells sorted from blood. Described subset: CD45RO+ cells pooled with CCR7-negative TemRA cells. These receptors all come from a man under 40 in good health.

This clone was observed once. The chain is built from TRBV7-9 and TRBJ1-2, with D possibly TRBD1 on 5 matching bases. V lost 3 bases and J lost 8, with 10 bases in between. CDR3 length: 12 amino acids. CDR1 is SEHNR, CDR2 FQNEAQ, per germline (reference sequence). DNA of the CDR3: TGTGCCAGCAGCTTGGAGGGACTGGGCTACACCTTC. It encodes CASSLEGLGYTF.

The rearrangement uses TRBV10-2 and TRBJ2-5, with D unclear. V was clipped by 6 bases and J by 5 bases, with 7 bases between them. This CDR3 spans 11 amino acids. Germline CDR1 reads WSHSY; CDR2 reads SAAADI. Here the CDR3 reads CASRAGETQYF. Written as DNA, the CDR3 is TGCGCCAGCAGGGCTGGGGAGACCCAGTACTTC.

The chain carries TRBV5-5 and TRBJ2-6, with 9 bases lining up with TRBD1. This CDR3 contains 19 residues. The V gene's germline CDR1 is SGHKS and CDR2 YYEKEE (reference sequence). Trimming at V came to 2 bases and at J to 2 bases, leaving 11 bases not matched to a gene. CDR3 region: CASSFRLAGQGTGANVLTF. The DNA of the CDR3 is TGTGCCAGCAGCTTTAGACTTGCGGGACAGGGTACTGGGGCCAACGTCCTGACTTTC.

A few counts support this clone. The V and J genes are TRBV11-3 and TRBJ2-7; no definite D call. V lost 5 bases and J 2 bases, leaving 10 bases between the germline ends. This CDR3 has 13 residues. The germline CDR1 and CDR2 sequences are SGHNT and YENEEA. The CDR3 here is CASSIGPTYEQYF. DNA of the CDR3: TGTGCCAGCAGCATCGGGCCGACCTACGAGCAGTACTTC.

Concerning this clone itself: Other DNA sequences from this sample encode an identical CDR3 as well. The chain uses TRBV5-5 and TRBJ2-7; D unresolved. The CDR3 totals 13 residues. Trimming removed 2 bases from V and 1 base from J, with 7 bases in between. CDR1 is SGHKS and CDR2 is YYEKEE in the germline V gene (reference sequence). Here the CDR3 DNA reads TGTGCCAGCAGCTTCGGCTATTCCTACGAGCAGTACTTC. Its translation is CASSFGYSYEQYF. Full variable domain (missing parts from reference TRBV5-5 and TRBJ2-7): DAGVTQSPTHLIKTRGQQVTLRCSPISGHKSVSWYQQVLGQGPQFIFQYYEKEERGRGNFPDRFSARQFPNYSSELNVNALLLGDSALYLCASSFGYSYEQYFGPGTRLTVT.

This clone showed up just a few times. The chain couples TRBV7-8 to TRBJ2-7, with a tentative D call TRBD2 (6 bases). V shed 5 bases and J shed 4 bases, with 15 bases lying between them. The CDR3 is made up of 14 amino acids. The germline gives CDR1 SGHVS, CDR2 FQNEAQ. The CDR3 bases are TGTGCCAGCAGCCCTGGGACTCCCGAGTACGAGCAGTACTTC. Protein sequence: CASSPGTPEYEQYF.

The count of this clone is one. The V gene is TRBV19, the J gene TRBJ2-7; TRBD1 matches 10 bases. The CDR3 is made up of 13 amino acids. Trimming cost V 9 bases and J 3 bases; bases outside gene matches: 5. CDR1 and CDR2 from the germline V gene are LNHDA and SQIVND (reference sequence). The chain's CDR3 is CARAGQGIYEQYF. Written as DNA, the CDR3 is TGTGCCAGAGCGGGACAGGGGATCTACGAGCAGTACTTC.

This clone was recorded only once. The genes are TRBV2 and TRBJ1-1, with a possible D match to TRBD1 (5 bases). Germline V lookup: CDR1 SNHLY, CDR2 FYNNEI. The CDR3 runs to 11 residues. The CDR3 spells CATRVNTEAFF. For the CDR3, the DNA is TGTGCGACCAGGGTGAACACTGAAGCTTTCTTT.

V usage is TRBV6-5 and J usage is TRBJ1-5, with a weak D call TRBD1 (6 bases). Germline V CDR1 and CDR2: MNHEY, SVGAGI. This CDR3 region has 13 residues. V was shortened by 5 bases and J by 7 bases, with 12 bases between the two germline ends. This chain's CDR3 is CASSEGGGQPQHF. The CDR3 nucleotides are TGTGCCAGCAGTGAGGGGGGAGGGCAGCCCCAGCATTTT.

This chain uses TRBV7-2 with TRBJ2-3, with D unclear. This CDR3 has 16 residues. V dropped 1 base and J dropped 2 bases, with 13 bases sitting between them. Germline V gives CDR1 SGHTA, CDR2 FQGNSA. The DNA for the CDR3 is TGTGCCAGCAGCTTAGACTTAAACGGACCCACAGATACGCAGTATTTT. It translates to CASSLDLNGPTDTQYF.

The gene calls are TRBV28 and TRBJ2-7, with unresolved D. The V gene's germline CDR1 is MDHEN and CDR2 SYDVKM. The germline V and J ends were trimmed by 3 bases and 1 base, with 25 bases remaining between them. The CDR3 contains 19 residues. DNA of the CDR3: TGTGCCAGCAGTTTTCCCACAAGTCCGGAGCTAGTGGCTTCCTACGAGCAGTACTTC. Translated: CASSFPTSPELVASYEQYF.

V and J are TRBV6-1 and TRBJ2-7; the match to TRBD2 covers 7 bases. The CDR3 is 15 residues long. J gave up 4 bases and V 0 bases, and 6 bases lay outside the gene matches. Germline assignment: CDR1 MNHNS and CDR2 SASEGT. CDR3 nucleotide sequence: TGTGCCAGCAGTGAAGCGCTTGAGGGAGGGTACGAGCAGTACTTC. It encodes CASSEALEGGYEQYF.

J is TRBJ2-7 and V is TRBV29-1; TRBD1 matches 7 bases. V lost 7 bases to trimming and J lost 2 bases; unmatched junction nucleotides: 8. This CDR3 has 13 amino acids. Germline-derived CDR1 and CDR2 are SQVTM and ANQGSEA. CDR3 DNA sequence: TGCAGCGCCGCCACGGGACAGACCTACGAGCAGTACTTC. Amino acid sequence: CSAATGQTYEQYF.

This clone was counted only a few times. CDR3 DNA sequence: TGCGCCAGCAGCCCTTTGGGGGCAGCCAGGGATGGCTACACCTTC. Translated: CASSPLGAARDGYTF. The rearrangement links TRBV5-1 to TRBJ1-2, with D tentatively TRBD1 (6 bases). The CDR3 spans 15 residues. The ends were cut back, 4 bases at V and 6 bases at J, with 19 bases in the middle. The germline gives CDR1 SGHRS, CDR2 YFSETQ.

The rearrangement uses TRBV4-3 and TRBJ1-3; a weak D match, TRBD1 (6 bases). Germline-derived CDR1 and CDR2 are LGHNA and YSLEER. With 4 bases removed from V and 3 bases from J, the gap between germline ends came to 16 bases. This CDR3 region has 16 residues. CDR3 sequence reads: CASSPTRTGFGNTIYF. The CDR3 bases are TGCGCCAGCAGCCCGACCCGTACAGGGTTTGGAAACACCATATATTTT.

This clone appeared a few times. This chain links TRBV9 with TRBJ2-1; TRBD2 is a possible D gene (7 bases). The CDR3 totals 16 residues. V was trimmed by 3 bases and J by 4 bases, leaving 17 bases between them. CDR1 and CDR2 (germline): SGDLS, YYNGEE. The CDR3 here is CASSAGGLAVYNEQFF. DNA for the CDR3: TGTGCCAGCAGCGCCGGGGGGCTAGCAGTTTACAATGAGCAGTTCTTC.

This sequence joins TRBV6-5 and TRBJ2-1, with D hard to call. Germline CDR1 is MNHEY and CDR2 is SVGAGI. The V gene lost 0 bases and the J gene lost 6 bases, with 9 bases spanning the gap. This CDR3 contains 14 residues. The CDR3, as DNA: TGTGCCAGCAGTTACTCGACTCCTTCCAATGAGCAGTTCTTC. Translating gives CASSYSTPSNEQFF.

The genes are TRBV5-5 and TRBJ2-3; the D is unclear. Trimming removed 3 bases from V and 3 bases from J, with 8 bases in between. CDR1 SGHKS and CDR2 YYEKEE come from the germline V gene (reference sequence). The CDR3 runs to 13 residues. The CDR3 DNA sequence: TGTGCCAGCAGCTCGGGTATAACAGATACGCAGTATTTT. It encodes CASSSGITDTQYF.

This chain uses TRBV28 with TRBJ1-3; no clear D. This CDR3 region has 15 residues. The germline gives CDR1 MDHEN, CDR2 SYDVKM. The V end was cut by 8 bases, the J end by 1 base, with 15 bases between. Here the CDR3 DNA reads TGTGCCAGCGCCGTCGATTTGACATCTGGAAACACCATATATTTT. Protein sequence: CASAVDLTSGNTIYF.

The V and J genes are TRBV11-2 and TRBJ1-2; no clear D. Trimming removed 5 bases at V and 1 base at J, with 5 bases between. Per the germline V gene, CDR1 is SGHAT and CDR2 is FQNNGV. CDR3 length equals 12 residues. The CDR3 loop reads CASSPSNYGYTF. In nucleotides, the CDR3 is TGTGCCAGCAGCCCTAGTAACTATGGCTACACCTTC.

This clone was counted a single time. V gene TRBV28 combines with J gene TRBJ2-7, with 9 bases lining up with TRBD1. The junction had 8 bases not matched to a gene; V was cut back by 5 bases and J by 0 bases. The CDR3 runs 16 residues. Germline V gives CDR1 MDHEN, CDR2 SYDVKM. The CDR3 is CASSLTGGPSSYEQYF. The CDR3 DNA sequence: TGTGCCAGCAGTCTTACAGGGGGCCCCAGCTCCTACGAGCAGTACTTC. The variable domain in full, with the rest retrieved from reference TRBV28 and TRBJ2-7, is DVKVTQSSRYLVKRTGEKVFLECVQDMDHENMFWYRQDPGLGLRLIYFSYDVKMKEKGDIPEGYSVSREKKERFSLILESASTNQTSMYLCASSLTGGPSSYEQYFGPGTRLTVT.

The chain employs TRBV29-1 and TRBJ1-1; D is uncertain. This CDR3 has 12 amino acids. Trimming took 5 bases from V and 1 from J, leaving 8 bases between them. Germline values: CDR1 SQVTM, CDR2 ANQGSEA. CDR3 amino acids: CSVFPANTEAFF. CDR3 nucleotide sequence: TGCAGCGTTTTCCCTGCGAACACTGAAGCTTTCTTT.

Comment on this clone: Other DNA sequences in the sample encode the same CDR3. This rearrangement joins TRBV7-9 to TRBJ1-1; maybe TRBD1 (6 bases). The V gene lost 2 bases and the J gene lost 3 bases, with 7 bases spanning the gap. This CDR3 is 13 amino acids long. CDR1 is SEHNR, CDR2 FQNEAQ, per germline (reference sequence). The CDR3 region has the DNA TGTGCCAGCAGCTTAAAGGGGGACACTGAAGCTTTCTTT. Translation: CASSLKGDTEAFF.

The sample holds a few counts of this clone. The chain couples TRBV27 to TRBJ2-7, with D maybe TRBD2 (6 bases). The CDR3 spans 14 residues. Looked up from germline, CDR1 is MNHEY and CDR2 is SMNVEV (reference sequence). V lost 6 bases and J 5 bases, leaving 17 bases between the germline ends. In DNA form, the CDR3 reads TGTGCCAGCAGAATTACTGGGGGACTCAACGAGCAGTACTTC. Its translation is CASRITGGLNEQYF.

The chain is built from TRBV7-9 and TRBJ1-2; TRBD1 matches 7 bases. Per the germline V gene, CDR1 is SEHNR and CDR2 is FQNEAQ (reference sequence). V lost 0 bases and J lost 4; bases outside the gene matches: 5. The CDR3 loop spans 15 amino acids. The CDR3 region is CASSLAETGAYGYTF. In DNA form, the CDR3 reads TGTGCCAGCAGCTTAGCGGAAACAGGGGCCTATGGCTACACCTTC. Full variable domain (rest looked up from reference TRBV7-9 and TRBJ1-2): DTGVSQNPRHKITKRGQNVTFRCDPISEHNRLYWYRQTLGQGPEFLTYFQNEAQLEKSRLLSDRFSAERPKGSFSTLEIQRTEQGDSAMYLCASSLAETGAYGYTFGSGTRLTVV.

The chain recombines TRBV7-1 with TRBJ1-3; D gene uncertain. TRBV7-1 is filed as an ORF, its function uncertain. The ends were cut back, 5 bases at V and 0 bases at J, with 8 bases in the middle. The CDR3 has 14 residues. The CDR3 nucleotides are TGTGCCAGCAGCCCTCTGCGCTCTGGAAACACCATATATTTT. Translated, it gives CASSPLRSGNTIYF.

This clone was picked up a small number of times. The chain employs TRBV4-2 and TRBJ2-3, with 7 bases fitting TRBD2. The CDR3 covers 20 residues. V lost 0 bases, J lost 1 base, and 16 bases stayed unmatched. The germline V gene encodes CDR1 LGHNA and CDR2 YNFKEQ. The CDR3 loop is CASSQDVDRRAGWGTDTQYF. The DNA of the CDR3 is TGTGCCAGCAGCCAAGATGTAGATCGTCGAGCGGGGTGGGGCACAGATACGCAGTATTTT.

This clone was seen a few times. CDR3 nucleotides: TGTGCCAGCAGCCAGGGGAGTGGATTCTCCTACGAGCAGTACTTC. It is translated as CASSQGSGFSYEQYF. The chain is built from TRBV14 and TRBJ2-7; a weak D match, TRBD2 (5 bases). The ends were cut back, 3 bases at V and 0 bases at J, with 12 bases in the middle. The germline CDR1 and CDR2 sequences are SGHDN and FVKESK. This CDR3 region has 15 residues.